The sequence of this T cell receptor beta chain was determined in a study of blood T cell repertoires in COVID-19. Study background: Both acute and convalescent COVID-19 samples were obtained from the United States, Italy and Spain. PBMCs, B-cell-depleted T cells, or T cells provided the cDNA or gDNA that made up the material.

This CDR3 has 17 residues. Germline CDR1 and CDR2: MGHRA and YSYEKL. V dropped 1 base and J dropped 1 base, with 14 bases sitting between them. As originally analysed: Amplification of reference gene primers was used by the study to estimate nucleated cell counts. Measured with immunoSEQ multiplex PCR; TCRdb has only the in-frame clones, and not every one. The D gene and trimming were derived from the DNA, and the V and J assignments and clone size from that table. The sample shows a few hundred thousand clones, roughly 87% of them seen only once. Sequences were obtained from peripheral blood. This chain uses TRBV4-1 with TRBJ2-4; a possible D gene is TRBD1 (6 bases). This clonotype was sampled from a man in his fifties with active or convalescent COVID-19. The CDR3, as DNA: TGCGCCAGCAGCCAAGTTGGGGGCGCGGCGGCCAAAAACATTCAGTACTTC. It encodes CASSQVGGAAAKNIQYF.